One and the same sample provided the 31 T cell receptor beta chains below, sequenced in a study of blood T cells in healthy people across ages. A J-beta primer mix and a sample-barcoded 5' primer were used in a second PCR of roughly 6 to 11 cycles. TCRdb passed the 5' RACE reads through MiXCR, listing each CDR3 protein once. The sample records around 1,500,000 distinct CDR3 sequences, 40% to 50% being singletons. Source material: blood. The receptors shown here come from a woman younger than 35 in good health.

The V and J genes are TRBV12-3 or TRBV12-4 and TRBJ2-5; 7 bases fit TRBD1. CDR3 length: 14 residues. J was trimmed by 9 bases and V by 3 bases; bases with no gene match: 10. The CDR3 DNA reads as TGTGCCAGCAGTTTTAAAGGGGGCCTGGAGGCCCAGTACTTC. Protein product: CASSFKGGLEAQYF.

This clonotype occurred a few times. Written as DNA, the CDR3 is TGTGCCAGCAGCTTAGATCGGTCTAGCGGGAAGACTCACAAAGGGCAAGAGACCCAGTACTTC. Protein product: CASSLDRSSGKTHKGQETQYF. The rearrangement joins TRBV11-2 to TRBJ2-5; 9 nucleotides line up with TRBD2. Germline lookup yields CDR1 SGHAT and CDR2 FQNNGV. J gave up 2 bases and V 0 bases, and 19 bases lay outside the gene matches. This CDR3 has 21 residues.

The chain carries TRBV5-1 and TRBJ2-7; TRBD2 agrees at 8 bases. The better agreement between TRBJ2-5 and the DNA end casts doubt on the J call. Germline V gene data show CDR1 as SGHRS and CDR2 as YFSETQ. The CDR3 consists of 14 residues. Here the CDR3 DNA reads TGCGCCAGCAGCTTGTACGGGGGGGTAGAGACCCAGTACTTC. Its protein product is CASSLYGGVETQYF.

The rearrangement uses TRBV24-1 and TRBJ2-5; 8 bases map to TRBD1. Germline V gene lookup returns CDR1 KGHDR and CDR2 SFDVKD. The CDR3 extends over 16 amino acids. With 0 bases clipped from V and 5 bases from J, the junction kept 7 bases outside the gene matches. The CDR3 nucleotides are TGTGCCACCAGTGATTTGAGGACAGGGATTGGGGAGACCCAGTACTTC. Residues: CATSDLRTGIGETQYF.

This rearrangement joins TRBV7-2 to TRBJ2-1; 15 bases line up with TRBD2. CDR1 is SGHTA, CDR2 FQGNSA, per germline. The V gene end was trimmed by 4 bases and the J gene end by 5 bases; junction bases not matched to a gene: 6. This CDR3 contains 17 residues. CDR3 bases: TGTGCCAGCAGCTCCGGGACTAGCGGGAGGATCAACAATGAGCAGTTCTTC. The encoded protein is CASSSGTSGRINNEQFF.

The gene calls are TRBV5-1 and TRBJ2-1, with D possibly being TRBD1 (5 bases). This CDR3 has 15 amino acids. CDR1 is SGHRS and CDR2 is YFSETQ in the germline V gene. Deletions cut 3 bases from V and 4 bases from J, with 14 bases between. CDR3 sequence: CASSSDGPGYNEQFF. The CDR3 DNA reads TGCGCCAGCAGCTCAGACGGTCCAGGGTACAATGAGCAGTTCTTC.

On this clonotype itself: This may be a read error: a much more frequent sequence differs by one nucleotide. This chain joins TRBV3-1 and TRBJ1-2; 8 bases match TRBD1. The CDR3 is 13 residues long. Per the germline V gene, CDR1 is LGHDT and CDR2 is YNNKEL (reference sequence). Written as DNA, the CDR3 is TGTGCCAGCAGCTTACAGGGGGGCTATGGCCACACCTTC. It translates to CASSLQGGYGHTF.

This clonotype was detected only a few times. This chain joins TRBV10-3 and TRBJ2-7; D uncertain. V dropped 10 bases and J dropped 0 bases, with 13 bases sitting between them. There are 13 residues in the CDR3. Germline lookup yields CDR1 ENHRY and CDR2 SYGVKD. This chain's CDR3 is CATRASSSYEQYF. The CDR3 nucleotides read TGTGCCACAAGGGCCTCCAGCTCCTACGAGCAGTACTTC.

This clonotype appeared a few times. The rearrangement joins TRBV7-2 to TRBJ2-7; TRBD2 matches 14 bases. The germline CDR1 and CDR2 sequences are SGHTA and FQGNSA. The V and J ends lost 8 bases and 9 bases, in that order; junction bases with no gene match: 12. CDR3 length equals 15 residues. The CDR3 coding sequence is TGTGCCAGCTCCCAATCGGGACTAGCGGGAGTTGGGCAGTACTTC. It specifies CASSQSGLAGVGQYF.

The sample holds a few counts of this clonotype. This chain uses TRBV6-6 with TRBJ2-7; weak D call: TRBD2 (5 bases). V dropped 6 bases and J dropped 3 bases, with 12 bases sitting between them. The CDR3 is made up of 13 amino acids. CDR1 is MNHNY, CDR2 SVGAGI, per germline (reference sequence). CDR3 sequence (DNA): TGTGCCAGCAGCCGGGGTAAAGGCTACGAGCAGTACTTC. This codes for CASSRGKGYEQYF.

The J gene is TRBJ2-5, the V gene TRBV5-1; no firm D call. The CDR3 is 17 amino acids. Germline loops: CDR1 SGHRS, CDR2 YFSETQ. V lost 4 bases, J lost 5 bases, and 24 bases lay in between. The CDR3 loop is CASSQRSYSSPIETQYF. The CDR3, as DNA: TGCGCCAGCAGCCAAAGGTCCTACTCGAGCCCCATCGAGACCCAGTACTTC.

Here the CDR3 reads CASSPGEGGYGYTF. In DNA, the CDR3 is TGTGCCAGCAGCCCCGGTGAGGGCGGCTATGGCTACACCTTC. The chain uses TRBV7-9 and TRBJ1-2; D ambiguous. The CDR3 runs to 14 residues. Germline CDR1 and CDR2: SEHNR and FQNEAQ (reference sequence). Deletions cut 5 bases from V and 4 bases from J, with 14 bases between.

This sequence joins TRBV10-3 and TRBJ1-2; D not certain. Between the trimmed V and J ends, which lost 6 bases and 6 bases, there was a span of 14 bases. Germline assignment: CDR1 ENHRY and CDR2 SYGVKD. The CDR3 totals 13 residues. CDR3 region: CAISPDLLNGYTF. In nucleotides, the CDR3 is TGTGCCATCAGCCCAGACTTGCTTAATGGCTACACCTTC.

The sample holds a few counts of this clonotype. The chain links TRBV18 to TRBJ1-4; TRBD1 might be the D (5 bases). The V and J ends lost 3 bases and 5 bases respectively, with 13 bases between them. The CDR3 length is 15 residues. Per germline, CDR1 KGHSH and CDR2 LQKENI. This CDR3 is CASSPRRAENEKLFF. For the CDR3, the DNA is TGTGCCAGCTCACCTCGCAGGGCGGAGAATGAAAAACTGTTTTTT. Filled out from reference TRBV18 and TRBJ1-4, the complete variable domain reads NAGVMQNPRHLVRRRGQEARLRCSPMKGHSHVYWYRQLPEEGLKFMVYLQKENIIDESGMPKERFSAEFPKEGPSILRIQQVVRGDSAAYFCASSPRRAENEKLFFGSGTQLSVL.

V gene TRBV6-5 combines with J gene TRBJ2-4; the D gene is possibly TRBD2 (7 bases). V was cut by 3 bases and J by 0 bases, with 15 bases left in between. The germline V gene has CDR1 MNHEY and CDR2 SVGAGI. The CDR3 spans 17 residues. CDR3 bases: TGTGCCAGCAGTTATAAAGGGGGGGGCCTAGCCAAAAACATTCAGTACTTC. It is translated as CASSYKGGGLAKNIQYF.

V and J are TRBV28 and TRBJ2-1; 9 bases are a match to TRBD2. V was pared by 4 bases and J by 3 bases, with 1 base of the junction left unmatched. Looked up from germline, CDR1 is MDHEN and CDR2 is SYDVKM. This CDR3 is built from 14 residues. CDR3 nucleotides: TGTGCCAGCAGTTGGACTAGCGACTACAATGAGCAGTTCTTC. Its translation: CASSWTSDYNEQFF.

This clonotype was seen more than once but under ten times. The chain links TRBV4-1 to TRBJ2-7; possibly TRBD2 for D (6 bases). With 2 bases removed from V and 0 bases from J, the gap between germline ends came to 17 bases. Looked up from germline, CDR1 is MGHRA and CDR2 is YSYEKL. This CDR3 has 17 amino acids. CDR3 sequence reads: CASSQPVSSASSYEQYF. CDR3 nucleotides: TGCGCCAGCAGCCAACCCGTGTCTAGCGCCAGCTCCTACGAGCAGTACTTC.

CDR3 loop: CASSFSPSSGANVLTF. The CDR3 coding sequence is TGTGCCAGCAGCTTTAGTCCGAGCTCTGGGGCCAACGTCCTGACTTTC. V gene TRBV5-6 combines with J gene TRBJ2-6, with D uncertain. Looked up from germline, CDR1 is SGHDT and CDR2 is YYEEEE. The CDR3 has 16 amino acids. V lost 2 bases and J 0 bases, leaving 9 bases between the germline ends.

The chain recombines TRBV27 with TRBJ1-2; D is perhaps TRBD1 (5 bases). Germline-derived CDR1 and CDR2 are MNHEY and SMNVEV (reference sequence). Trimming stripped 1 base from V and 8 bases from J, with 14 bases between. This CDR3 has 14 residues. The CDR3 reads CASSLLAGRGGYTF. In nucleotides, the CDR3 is TGTGCCAGCAGTTTATTGGCAGGGCGAGGGGGCTACACCTTC.

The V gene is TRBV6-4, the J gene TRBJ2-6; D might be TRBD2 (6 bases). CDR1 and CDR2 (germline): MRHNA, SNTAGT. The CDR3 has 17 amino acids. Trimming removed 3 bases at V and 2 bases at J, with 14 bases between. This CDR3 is CASSEWGSGAGANVLTF. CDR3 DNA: TGTGCCAGCAGTGAATGGGGGTCGGGGGCTGGGGCCAACGTCCTGACTTTC.

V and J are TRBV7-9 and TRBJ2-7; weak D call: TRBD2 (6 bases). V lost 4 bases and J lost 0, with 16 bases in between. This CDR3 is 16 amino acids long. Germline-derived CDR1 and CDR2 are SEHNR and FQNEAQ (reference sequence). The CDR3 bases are TGTGCCAGCAGCTGGGGTTTGGGGGGAAGCTCCTACGAGCAGTACTTC. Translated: CASSWGLGGSSYEQYF.

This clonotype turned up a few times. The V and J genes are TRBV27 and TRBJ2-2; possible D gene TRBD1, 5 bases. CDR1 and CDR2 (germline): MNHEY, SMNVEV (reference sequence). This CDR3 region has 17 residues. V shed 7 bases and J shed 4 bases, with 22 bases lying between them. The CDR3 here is CASTSQRQLFGTGELFF. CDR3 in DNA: TGTGCCAGCACCTCTCAAAGACAGCTTTTTGGCACCGGGGAGCTGTTTTTT.

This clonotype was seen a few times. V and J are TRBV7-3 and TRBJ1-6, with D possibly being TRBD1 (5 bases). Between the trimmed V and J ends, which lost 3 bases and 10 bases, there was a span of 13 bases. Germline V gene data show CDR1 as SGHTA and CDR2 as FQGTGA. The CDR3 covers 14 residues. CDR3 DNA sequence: TGTGCCAGCAGCTTGAAGGGGTTTGGCTCACCCCTCCACTTT. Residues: CASSLKGFGSPLHF.

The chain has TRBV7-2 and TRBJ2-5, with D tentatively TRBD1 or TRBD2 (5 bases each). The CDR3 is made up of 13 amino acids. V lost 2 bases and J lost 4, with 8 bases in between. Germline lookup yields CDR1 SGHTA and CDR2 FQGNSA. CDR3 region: CASSLWGTETQYF. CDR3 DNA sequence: TGTGCCAGCAGCTTATGGGGGACAGAGACCCAGTACTTC. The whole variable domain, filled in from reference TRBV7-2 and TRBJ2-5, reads GAGVSQSPSNKVTEKGKDVELRCDPISGHTALYWYRQSLGQGLEFLIYFQGNSAPDKSGLPSDRFSAERTGGSVSTLTIQRTQQEDSAVYLCASSLWGTETQYFGPGTRLLVL.

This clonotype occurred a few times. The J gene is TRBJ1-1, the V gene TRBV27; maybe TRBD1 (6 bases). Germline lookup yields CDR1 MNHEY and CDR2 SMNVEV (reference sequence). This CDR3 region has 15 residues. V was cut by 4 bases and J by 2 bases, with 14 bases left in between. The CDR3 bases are TGTGCCAGCAGTTCCTACGGACAGCTTAACACTGAAGCTTTCTTT. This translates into CASSSYGQLNTEAFF.

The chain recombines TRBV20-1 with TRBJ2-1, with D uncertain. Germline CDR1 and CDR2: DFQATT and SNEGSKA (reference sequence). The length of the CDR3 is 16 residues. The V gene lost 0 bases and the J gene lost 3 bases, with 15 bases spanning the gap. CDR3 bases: TGCAGTGCTAGAGATACCAGCCCCTCGGGCTACAATGAGCAGTTCTTC. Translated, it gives CSARDTSPSGYNEQFF.

The CDR3 DNA is TGTGCCAGCAGCTGGGACAGAGCTTTCTTT. Translation: CASSWDRAFF. The genes are TRBV12-3 or TRBV12-4 and TRBJ1-1; 7 bases are a match to TRBD1. J lost 10 bases, V lost 6 bases, and 2 bases had no gene match. This CDR3 is 10 amino acids long.

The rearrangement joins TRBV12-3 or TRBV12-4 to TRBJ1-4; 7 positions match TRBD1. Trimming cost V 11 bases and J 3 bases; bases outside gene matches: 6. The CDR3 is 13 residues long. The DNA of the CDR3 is TGTGCCGGCAAGGGGGCGGCTAATGAAAAACTGTTTTTT. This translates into CAGKGAANEKLFF.

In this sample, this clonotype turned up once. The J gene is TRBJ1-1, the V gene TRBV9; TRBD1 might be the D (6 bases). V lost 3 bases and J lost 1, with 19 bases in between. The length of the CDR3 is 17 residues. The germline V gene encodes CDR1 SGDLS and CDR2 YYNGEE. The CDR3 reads CASSGGEAGDWNTEAFF. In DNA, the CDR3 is TGTGCCAGCAGCGGGGGGGAGGCAGGGGATTGGAACACTGAAGCTTTCTTT.

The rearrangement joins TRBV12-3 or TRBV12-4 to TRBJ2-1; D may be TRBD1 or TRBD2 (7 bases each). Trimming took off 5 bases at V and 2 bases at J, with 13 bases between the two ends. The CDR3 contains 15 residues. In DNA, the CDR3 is TGTGCCAGCAGTCACAGGGGAGGGACCTACAATGAGCAGTTCTTC. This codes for CASSHRGGTYNEQFF.

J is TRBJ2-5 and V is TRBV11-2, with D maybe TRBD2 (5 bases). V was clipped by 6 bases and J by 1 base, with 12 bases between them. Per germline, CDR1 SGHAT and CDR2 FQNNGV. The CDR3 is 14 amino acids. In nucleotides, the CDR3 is TGTGCCAGCAGTTCAACCCGGGGCCAAGAGACCCAGTACTTC. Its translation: CASSSTRGQETQYF.